This passage covers 8 T cell receptor beta chains from one sample sequenced in a study of regulatory T cells in long-lasting Graves disease. Specified time point: newly diagnosed GD, antithyroid drugs for less than 3 months. The authors made the TCR library using RNA they extracted from PBMCs. Through Arm-PCR of CDR3 regions and iRepertoire HTBI primers, TCR beta libraries were built. TCRdb itself ran the multiplex PCR reads through MiXCR, one entry per CDR3 protein. The sample yields hundreds of thousands of distinct CDR3 sequences, roughly 15% seen once. These same records also appear under a second study, on T cells in Graves' hyperthyroidism and ophthalmopathy.

The sample was peripheral blood mononuclear cells (PBMCs), taken at new diagnosis, from a patient treated with antithyroid drugs. These receptors originate from a woman aged 25-40 years with Graves disease.

In this sample, this clonotype turned up a few times. This chain connects TRBV20-1 to TRBJ1-2; 8 nucleotides match TRBD1. The CDR3 is 13 amino acids. Germline V gene sequence: CDR1 DFQATT, CDR2 SNEGSKA (reference sequence). V lost 2 bases and J lost 4; bases outside the gene matches: 3. CDR3 DNA: TGCAGTGCTAGACAGGGGGCAACCTATGGCTACACCTTC. Translating it yields CSARQGATYGYTF.

The rearrangement uses TRBV20-1 and TRBJ2-1, with 7 nucleotides matching TRBD2. The CDR3 consists of 15 residues. Germline CDR1 DFQATT, CDR2 SNEGSKA (reference sequence). Trimming cost V 8 bases and J 9 bases; bases outside gene matches: 19. CDR3 sequence reads: CSLTASGSPGSEQFF. CDR3 coding DNA: TGCAGTCTTACGGCTAGCGGTAGCCCTGGCAGTGAGCAGTTCTTC.

This clonotype has at least ten counts. The V and J genes are TRBV7-9 and TRBJ2-7; possibly TRBD1 or TRBD2 for D (5 bases each). This CDR3 is built from 14 residues. Trimming took off 4 bases at V and 7 bases at J, with 17 bases between the two ends. CDR1 and CDR2 (germline): SEHNR, FQNEAQ (reference sequence). This CDR3 reads CASSSSGTTGEQYF. The DNA of the CDR3 is TGTGCCAGCAGCTCATCCGGGACGACGGGGGAGCAGTACTTC.

The genes are TRBV20-1 and TRBJ1-2; possibly TRBD1 for D (6 bases). V was cut by 5 bases and J by 7 bases, with 8 bases left in between. CDR3 length: 10 residues. From germline, CDR1 is DFQATT and CDR2 SNEGSKA (reference sequence). The CDR3 protein is CSASDSGYTF. The CDR3 DNA reads TGCAGTGCTTCGGACAGTGGCTACACCTTC.

This clonotype was detected many times. The chain couples TRBV15 to TRBJ1-1; no definite D call. The length of the CDR3 is 13 residues. V was trimmed by 1 base and J by 0 bases, leaving 3 bases between them. Germline loops: CDR1 LNHNV, CDR2 YYDKDF (reference sequence). The CDR3 region has the DNA TGTGCCACCAGCAGAGTTCTGAACACTGAAGCTTTCTTT. Translated: CATSRVLNTEAFF.

This clonotype was recorded a few times. The V and J genes are TRBV14 and TRBJ2-1; TRBD2 aligns across 9 bases. Trimming took 2 bases from V and 5 from J; bases not matched to a gene: 4. The germline V gene encodes CDR1 SGHDN and CDR2 FVKESK. The CDR3 loop spans 15 amino acids. This CDR3 reads CASSQTSGYNNEQFF. CDR3 nucleotide sequence: TGTGCCAGCAGCCAAACTAGCGGGTATAACAATGAGCAGTTCTTC.

The chain uses TRBV29-1 and TRBJ1-1; D uncertain. With 8 bases removed from V and 4 bases from J, the gap between germline ends came to 17 bases. The germline V gene has CDR1 SQVTM and CDR2 ANQGSEA. CDR3 size: 13 residues. The CDR3 protein is CSLWVGSSTEAFF. The CDR3 bases are TGCAGCCTTTGGGTGGGATCGAGCACTGAAGCTTTCTTT.

A remark on this clonotype: With a much larger clone just one base away, this may be a read error. The rearrangement uses TRBV7-9 and TRBJ1-1; 8 nucleotides align to TRBD1. The ends lost 5 bases at V and 6 bases at J; junction bases unmatched: 20. CDR1 is SEHNR, CDR2 FQNEAQ, per germline (reference sequence). The CDR3 length is 18 residues. DNA for the CDR3: TGTGCCAGCAGCGTTTTCTTCGGGACAGGAGCCTCAGTAGCTGAAGCTTTCTTT. Translating it yields CASSVFFGTGASVAEAFF.